This TCR beta chain stems from a study of breast tumors, draining lymph nodes, adjacent tissues. Breast cancer patients provided tissue from their axillary draining lymph nodes. TCRdb fed the multiplex PCR reads into MiXCR, producing one record per CDR3 protein. The sample has around 250,000 distinct CDR3 sequences; 30% to 35% are singletons. General study findings and limits: Compared with basal-like, luminal-like tumors shared significantly more repertoire with nontumor tissue. Most tumor T cells seemingly derive from lymph node, then expand in tumor. The lymph node origin of tumor T cells was framed as consistent with a hypothesis, not demonstrated.

Germline V lookup: CDR1 LNHDA, CDR2 SQIVND (reference sequence). CDR3 length: 16 residues. V shed 5 bases and J shed 0 bases, with 15 bases lying between them. Of note for this clonotype: Antigen unknown. A much larger clone differs from this one at a single base, so this may be a read error.

The V and J genes are TRBV19 and TRBJ2-3; D is possibly TRBD1 (5 bases). The specimen was axillary lymph node tissue. This receptor was obtained from a female donor with breast cancer. Some clones in this sample may be carry-over from other donors' samples. The CDR3 nucleotides are TGTGCCAGTAGTTCCTACAGGATGCCTAGCACAGATACGCAGTATTTT. Protein: CASSSYRMPSTDTQYF.